The sequence of this T cell receptor (beta chain) was determined in a study of blood T cell repertoires in COVID-19. Some clones are missing from TCRdb's copy, which holds only in-frame ones; the method was immunoSEQ multiplex PCR. Counted here are approximately 260,000 clones, about 79% occurring once; the ten biggest clones make up over 7.5%. This clone was counted a few times. V was clipped by 3 bases and J by 9 bases, with 6 bases between them. This CDR3 is 12 amino acids long. The germline V gene encodes CDR1 MNHEY and CDR2 SVGEGT. The TCR comes from a woman aged 80 or over with acute or convalescent COVID-19. The V and J genes are TRBV6-2 or TRBV6-3 and TRBJ1-6; D is undetermined. Sequencing input: peripheral blood. The CDR3 region has the DNA TGTGCCAGCAGTTATGCCGGTTCACCCCTCCACTTT. It yields the protein CASSYAGSPLHF.